The rows below give T cell receptor beta chains drawn from one sample of a study of T cells after yellow fever vaccination. One entry per CDR3 protein, called by TCRdb with MiXCR from the 5' RACE reads. The data show hundreds of thousands of distinct CDR3 sequences, about 12% seen once. Here the sequenced sample was PBMCs, taken on the day of the yellow fever booster vaccination. The receptors stem from a man younger than 45 who received the YFV17D yellow fever vaccine. CDR3s include the opening cysteine and the closing phenylalanine or tryptophan. Fields, in order: D gene, V gene, J gene, clone size, CDR3 DNA, CDR3 protein. The D gene is left open where the match is weak. Rows may omit the clone size; those that give it use once, few, many or a size class.

NA	TRBV11-2	TRBJ2-7	many	TGTGCCAGCAGCTTAGCTGGGGTAGAGCAGTACTTC	CASSLAGVEQYF
NA	TRBV29-1	TRBJ2-2	few	TGCAGCGTTGGGAAGGGGACCGGGGAGCTGTTTTTT	CSVGKGTGELFF
NA	TRBV7-9	TRBJ1-4	NA	TGTGCCTCGGCCCAGGGCAATACCGAAAAACTGTTTTTT	CASAQGNTEKLFF
TRBD2	TRBV6-1	TRBJ2-3	few	TGTGCCAGCAGTGGACTCCTAGCGGGAGGATTAGATACGCAGTATTTT	CASSGLLAGGLDTQYF
NA	TRBV7-2	TRBJ2-3	many	TGTGCCAGCAGCTTAGTGGGGAACACAGATACGCAGTATTTT	CASSLVGNTDTQYF
TRBD2	TRBV20-1	TRBJ2-4	NA	TGCAGTGCTGGGAATAGCGGGACCAACCAAAACATTCAGTACTTC	CSAGNSGTNQNIQYF
NA	TRBV20-1	TRBJ2-4	few	TGCAGTGCTAGAGAGGGCGTTCTAGCCAAAAACATTCAGTACTTC	CSAREGVLAKNIQYF
TRBD2	TRBV5-1	TRBJ2-1	many	TGCGCCAGCACTTTCCCTAGCGGGAACGAGCAGTTCTTC	CASTFPSGNEQFF
NA	TRBV12-5	TRBJ2-1	few	TGTGCTAGTGGTTTGGTTCGGCAGGGACTTAACAATGAGCAGTTCTTC	CASGLVRQGLNNEQFF
TRBD1	TRBV3-1	TRBJ2-7	NA	TGTGCCAGCAGATACAGCGGGACAGGGCCCTACGAGCAGTACTTC	CASRYSGTGPYEQYF
NA	TRBV6-1	TRBJ1-2	NA	TGTGCCAGCAGTGGACGACTGGAGGGCTACACCTTC	CASSGRLEGYTF
NA	TRBV7-2	TRBJ2-2	NA	TGTGCCAGCAGCTTAAGGAGGCAGGCGAACACCGGGGAGCTGTTTTTT	CASSLRRQANTGELFF
TRBD2	TRBV5-1	TRBJ2-7	NA	TGCGCCAGCAGCTTGGGTCCTAGCGGTTTTTCCTACGAGCAGTACTTC	CASSLGPSGFSYEQYF
NA	TRBV20-1	TRBJ2-1	once	TGCAGTGCTAGAGATTCTGGGGGTGTTATGGCCAATGAGCAGTTCTTC	CSARDSGGVMANEQFF
TRBD1	TRBV5-1	TRBJ1-1	few	TGCGCCAGCAGCTGGAGACAGGGGCAGGGCACTGAAGCTTTCTTT	CASSWRQGQGTEAFF
TRBD1	TRBV12-3/TRBV12-4	TRBJ2-3	few	TGTGCCAGCAGCGAGGGGGCCTCCACAGATACGCAGTATTTT	CASSEGASTDTQYF
NA	TRBV29-1	TRBJ2-1	NA	TGCAGCGTTGTATTCTTGAGCTCCTACAATGAGCAGTTCTTC	CSVVFLSSYNEQFF
NA	TRBV10-1	TRBJ2-7	NA	TGCGCCAGCAGTGAGGACCCCTACGAGCAGTACTTC	CASSEDPYEQYF
TRBD2	TRBV20-1	TRBJ2-1	few	TGCAGTGCTAGAATTTGGGGGCGGGATAGGCGGGAGGACTACAATGAGCAGTTCTTC	CSARIWGRDRREDYNEQFF
TRBD1	TRBV14	TRBJ1-6	NA	TGTGCCAGCAGCCTACAGGGGTACTCACCCCTCCACTTT	CASSLQGYSPLHF